These 9 T cell receptor beta chains were sequenced from one sample in a study of long-term antiretroviral therapy in people with HIV. Survey level was the resolution at which the v3.0 immunoSEQ assay ran. The assay was immunoSEQ multiplex PCR, and TCRdb's table has in-frame clones only and misses some. The repertoire includes some 17,000 clones, around 84% of them detected once, and approximately 13% sits in the top ten. This sample comprised unsorted PBMCs, obtained more than 3.1 years after starting antiretroviral therapy. The source of these receptors is a woman aged 40 to 50 with HIV.

CDR3 DNA sequence: TGTGCCATCAGTGATCCTACTCTAGGGGGCTTGAACACTGAAGCTTTCTTT. This sequence encodes CAISDPTLGGLNTEAFF. The rearrangement links TRBV10-3 to TRBJ1-1; 7 bases agree with TRBD1. The CDR3 has 17 residues. V lost 3 bases and J lost 0; bases outside the gene matches: 10. CDR1 ENHRY and CDR2 SYGVKD come from the germline V gene.

In its sample, this clone was seen a few times. The chain recombines TRBV27 with TRBJ1-1; D remains ambiguous. The ends were cut back, 3 bases at V and 1 base at J, with 12 bases in the middle. The CDR3 contains 15 residues. Germline loops: CDR1 MNHEY, CDR2 SMNVEV (reference sequence). Here the CDR3 reads CASSLFSRGNTEAFF. Here the CDR3 DNA reads TGTGCCAGCAGTTTGTTTAGTCGGGGGAACACTGAAGCTTTCTTT.

This chain links TRBV7-9 with TRBJ2-7; 7 positions match TRBD2. The CDR3 length is 19 residues. J lost 2 bases, V lost 5 bases, and 21 bases had no gene match. CDR1 is SEHNR and CDR2 is FQNEAQ in the germline V gene (reference sequence). CDR3 sequence: CASSTTTGSSGRSPYEQYF. The DNA for the CDR3 is TGTGCCAGCAGCACCACGACTGGTTCTAGCGGTCGGTCGCCCTACGAGCAGTACTTC.

The chain employs TRBV25-1 and TRBJ1-1; a possible D gene is TRBD1 (6 bases). The CDR3 runs 17 residues. Trimming pared 4 bases from V and 5 bases from J, leaving 23 bases between. The germline V gene has CDR1 MGHDK and CDR2 SYGVNS. As DNA, the CDR3 is TGTGCCAGCAGTGGGACGAAGGTGGGGCAGGGGAGAACTGAAGCTTTCTTT. Translated: CASSGTKVGQGRTEAFF.

This clone was seen more than once but under ten times. The genes are TRBV7-9 and TRBJ2-6; unclear D gene. Per germline, CDR1 SEHNR and CDR2 FQNEAQ (reference sequence). The V gene lost 2 bases and the J gene lost 4 bases, with 12 bases spanning the gap. CDR3 length: 16 residues. The CDR3 reads CASSLSWISGANVLTF. The CDR3 bases are TGTGCCAGCAGCTTATCTTGGATTTCAGGGGCCAACGTCCTGACTTTC.

The genes are TRBV5-1 and TRBJ1-1; 8 nucleotides agree with TRBD1. In germline, CDR1 is SGHRS, CDR2 YFSETQ. The CDR3 is 14 amino acids. Trimming at V came to 3 bases and at J to 5 bases, leaving 6 bases not matched to a gene. CDR3 bases: TGCGCCAGCAGCTCCGGACAGGGCGGAACTGAAGCTTTCTTT. Translation gives CASSSGQGGTEAFF.

This sequence joins TRBV5-5 and TRBJ1-1; 7 bases align to TRBD1. Trimming cost V 0 bases and J 5 bases; bases outside gene matches: 4. CDR3 size: 14 residues. The germline CDR1 and CDR2 sequences are SGHKS and YYEKEE (reference sequence). As DNA, the CDR3 is TGTGCCAGCAGCTTGGCCGAGACAGGGACTGAAGCTTTCTTT. Its translation is CASSLAETGTEAFF.

On this clone itself: Other nucleotide sequences from this sample produce the same CDR3. The rearrangement joins TRBV6-5 to TRBJ1-1, with D maybe TRBD1 (6 bases). Between the trimmed V and J ends, which lost 4 bases and 3 bases, there was a span of 9 bases. CDR3 length equals 13 residues. The germline gives CDR1 MNHEY, CDR2 SVGAGI. The CDR3 DNA sequence: TGTGCCAGCAGTTCTCGGACAGACACTGAAGCTTTCTTT. This encodes CASSSRTDTEAFF.

The chain is built from TRBV5-1 and TRBJ1-1; TRBD1 might be the D (5 bases). The CDR3 extends over 14 amino acids. V was trimmed by 4 bases and J by 1 base, leaving 11 bases between them. Germline CDR1 reads SGHRS; CDR2 reads YFSETQ. The CDR3, as DNA: TGCGCCAGCAGCGGAGACAGTCCGAACACTGAAGCTTTCTTT. It translates to CASSGDSPNTEAFF. Based on the CDR3 plus reference TRBV5-1 and TRBJ1-1, the full variable domain is KAGVTQTPRYLIKTRGQQVTLSCSPISGHRSVSWYQQTPGQGLQFLFEYFSETQRNKGNFPGRFSGRQFSNSRSEMNVSTLELGDSALYLCASSGDSPNTEAFFGQGTRLTVV.